In its sample, the clone carrying this T cell receptor (beta chain) was seen once. Its target is not known. The assay was immunoSEQ multiplex PCR, and TCRdb's table has in-frame clones only and misses some. The repertoire includes roughly 1,700 clones, around 48% of them detected once, and approximately 24% sits in the top ten. The data stem from a study of Tregs in tolerant kidney transplant recipients. Study-wide context: CD4+CD25+CD127- cells came from approximately three-day belatacept mixed lymphocyte reactions, some with roughly five-day graft donor restimulation. Sorting used antibodies to exclude donor cells. Study-wide results and limits: The most relevant donor-specific Treg TCRbeta repertoire apparently came from expansion with activated donor B cells.

CDR3 size: 13 residues. Germline CDR1 SEHNR, CDR2 FQNEAQ (reference sequence). The V and J ends lost 3 bases and 3 bases respectively, with 8 bases between them. This TCR was recovered from a human donor in good health. What was sequenced was Tregs from blood cultured with allogeneic cells. The chain is built from TRBV7-9 and TRBJ1-1; D is ambiguous. This CDR3 reads CASSFGEDTEAFF. The CDR3 DNA reads as TGTGCCAGCAGCTTCGGGGAGGACACTGAAGCTTTCTTT.